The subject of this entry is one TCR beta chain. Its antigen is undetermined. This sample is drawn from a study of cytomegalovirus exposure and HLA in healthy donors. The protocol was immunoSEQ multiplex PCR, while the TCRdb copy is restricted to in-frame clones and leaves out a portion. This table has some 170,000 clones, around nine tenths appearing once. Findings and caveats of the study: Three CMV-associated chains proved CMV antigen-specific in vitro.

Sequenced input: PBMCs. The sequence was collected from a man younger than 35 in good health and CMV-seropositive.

The CDR3 DNA sequence: TGTGCCAGTAGTAGCCCCTCAAGGAGGCCTAATGAAAAACTGTTTTTT. This translates into CASSSPSRRPNEKLFF. This rearrangement joins TRBV19 to TRBJ1-4; D call uncertain. V lost 4 bases and J lost 3, with 15 bases in between. The CDR3 contains 16 residues. Germline V lookup: CDR1 LNHDA, CDR2 SQIVND (reference sequence). Together with reference TRBV19 and TRBJ1-4, the CDR3 gives the full variable domain: DGGITQSPKYLFRKEGQNVTLSCEQNLNHDAMYWYRQDPGQGLRLIYYSQIVNDFQKGDIAEGYSVSREKKESFPLTVTSAQKNPTAFYLCASSSPSRRPNEKLFFGSGTQLSVL.